This paragraph reports one T cell receptor beta chain. At least ten counts were recorded for this clonotype. The antigen this receptor binds is unknown. No much larger clone exists at a distance of one base, and base qualities are not known. To demonstrate the VDJtools post-analysis software, the study profiled TCR beta repertoires from the peripheral blood of 13 young patients with multiple sclerosis. The patients with multiple sclerosis were children and adolescents between roughly 6 and 17 years of age. This sample was taken from a study of post-analysis software for immune sequencing data (dated by TCRdb to 2015 to 2017). The study in broad terms: Recorded disease courses included relapsing-remitting, secondary progressive and progressive-relapsing multiple sclerosis, with some patients lacking subtype annotation. The patient repertoires were compared against 11 previously published healthy control repertoires obtained from donors aged 6 to 25 years. A subset of samples was prepared in parallel using single-end sample barcoding, then pooled and co-amplified after Illumina adapter ligation.

Receptor amplification or capture employed PCR. Instrument used: Illumina HiSeq 2500. Unique molecular identifiers were incorporated into TCR beta cDNA libraries to reduce PCR and sequencing biases. Some 500,000 cDNA molecules were obtained per 1 to 10 million input T cells, so each molecule approximated one T cell. The same protocol used for the earlier healthy control dataset was applied to prepare and sequence the patient libraries. Within a given batch, samples were prepared together, multiplexed and sequenced on the same HiSeq lane. In the source study's methods: MIGEC was used to process the raw barcoded reads, and molecular identifier groups with only a single read were discarded before consensus assembly and CDR3 extraction. VDJtools was used for post-analysis of the clonotype tables, and diversity was normalized by down-sampling every dataset to the size of the smallest sample. In repertoire overlap clustering, CDR3 amino acid sequences, but not nucleotide sequences, were matched to correct batch-related cross-sample contamination. TCRdb reprocessed the public reads (quality trimming at Q25 with fastp, clone calling with MiXCR) and kept in-frame beta chains. Rows matching on CDR3 protein sequence are summarized as one entry with the most common DNA and genes. TCRdb's processing, not the study's, gives the V and J calls here. The sample records 350,000 to 500,000 distinct CDR3 sequences, more than 30% of which are singletons. Together, the top ten hold approximately 7.7% of the sample.

Overall study outcomes, separate from this receptor: Compared with controls, multiple sclerosis patients had significantly lower normalized Chao1 diversity, a finding suggesting substantial peripheral T-cell clonal expansion. The control group was slightly older than the multiple sclerosis patient group. Significantly higher frequencies in patients than in controls were found for five or six TRBV segments, including TRBV5-6, TRBV5-1 and TRBV20-1. Direct clustering with F measure showed strong co-clustering of samples prepared in the same batch, prompting a batch-effect correction.

A distance of 15 bases separates the germline ends of V and J, which lose 0 bases and 3 bases respectively. According to the germline V gene, CDR1 reads LGHNA and CDR2 reads YSLEER. Inclusive of the bounding cysteine and phenylalanine, the CDR3 is 16 residues long. Solely the CDR3 DNA is kept, with 48 bases framed from the first base. Material: blood. The TCR originated in a girl aged 2 to 10 with multiple sclerosis. The receptor chain draws on TRBV4-3 and TRBJ2-7; the D gene is perhaps TRBD2, from 6 matching bases. The DNA sequence is TGCGCCAGCAGCCAAGAGGAGGGGAATTCAGTCTACGAGCAGTACTTC. Its protein reads: CASSQEEGNSVYEQYF.